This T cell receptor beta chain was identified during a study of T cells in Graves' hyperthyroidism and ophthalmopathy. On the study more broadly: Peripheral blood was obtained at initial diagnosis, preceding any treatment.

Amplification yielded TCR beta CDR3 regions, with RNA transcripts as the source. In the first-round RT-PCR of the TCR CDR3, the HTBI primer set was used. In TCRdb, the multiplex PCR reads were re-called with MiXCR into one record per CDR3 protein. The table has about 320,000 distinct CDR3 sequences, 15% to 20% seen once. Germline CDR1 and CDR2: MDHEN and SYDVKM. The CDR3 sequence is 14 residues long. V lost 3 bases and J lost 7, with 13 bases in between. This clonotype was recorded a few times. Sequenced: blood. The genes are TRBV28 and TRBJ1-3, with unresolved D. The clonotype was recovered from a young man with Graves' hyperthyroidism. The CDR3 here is CASSLVPSTNTIYF. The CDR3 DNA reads TGTGCCAGCAGTTTGGTTCCCTCTACGAACACCATATATTTT.